This T cell receptor beta chain was profiled in a study of OX40 agonist ivuxolimab in advanced cancers. Study in general: Patients treated during dose escalation were battling hepatocellular carcinoma, melanoma, renal cell or head and neck cancer. Prior therapy, whether anti-PD-1, anti-PD-L1 or anti-CTLA-4, was allowed, and 30% to 40% had some.

Clones were read by immunoSEQ multiplex PCR, and TCRdb kept only the in-frame ones, dropping some. Altogether some 68,000 clones are present, approximately 87% being singletons, with the ten largest covering 3.5% to 5%. This CDR3 region has 16 residues. Germline V gives CDR1 SGHDN, CDR2 FVKESK. With V trimmed by 0 bases and J by 2 bases, 3 bases remained unmatched. This chain uses TRBV14 with TRBJ2-7; 11 positions agree with TRBD2. The specimen comprised CD4+ or CD8+ T cells sorted from blood, sampled in a trial of the OX40 agonist ivuxolimab. The clonotype comes from an adult with an advanced solid tumor such as melanoma, head and neck, liver or kidney cancer. The CDR3 coding sequence is TGTGCCAGCAGCCAAGAAGGGACTAGCGGAGCCTACGAGCAGTACTTC. It translates to CASSQEGTSGAYEQYF.